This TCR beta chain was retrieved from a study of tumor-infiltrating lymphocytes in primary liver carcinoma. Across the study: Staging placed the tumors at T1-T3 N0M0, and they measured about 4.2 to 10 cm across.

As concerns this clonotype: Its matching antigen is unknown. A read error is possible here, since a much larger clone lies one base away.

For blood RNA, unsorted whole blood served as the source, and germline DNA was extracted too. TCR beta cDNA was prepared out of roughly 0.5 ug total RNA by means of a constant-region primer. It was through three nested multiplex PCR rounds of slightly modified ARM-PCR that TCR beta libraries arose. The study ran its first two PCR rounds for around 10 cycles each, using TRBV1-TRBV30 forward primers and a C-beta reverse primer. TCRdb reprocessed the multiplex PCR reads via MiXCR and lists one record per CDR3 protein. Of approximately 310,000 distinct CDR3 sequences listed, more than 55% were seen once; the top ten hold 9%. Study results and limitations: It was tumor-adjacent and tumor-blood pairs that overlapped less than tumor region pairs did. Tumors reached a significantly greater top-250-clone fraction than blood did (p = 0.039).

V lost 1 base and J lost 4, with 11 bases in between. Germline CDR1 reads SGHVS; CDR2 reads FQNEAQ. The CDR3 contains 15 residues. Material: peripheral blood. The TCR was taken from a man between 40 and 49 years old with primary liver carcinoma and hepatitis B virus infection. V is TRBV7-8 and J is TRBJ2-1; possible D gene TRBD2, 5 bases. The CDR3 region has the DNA TGTGCCAGCAGCTTAGGAGCGGAGACTTACAATGAGCAGTTCTTC. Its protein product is CASSLGAETYNEQFF.